The 21 T cell receptor beta chains below come from one sample, sequenced in a study of patients and donors after allogeneic stem cell transplantation. Via MiXCR, TCRdb re-called the RT-PCR reads, giving one row per CDR3 protein. The table lists about 200,000 distinct CDR3 sequences, 41% of them singletons. Sequenced: blood, either unsorted or a sorted T cell fraction (not recorded which). Receptor source: a human donor who was either an allogeneic HSCT recipient or a stem cell or donor lymphocyte infusion donor (not recorded which). It is not recorded whose cells these are; they may come from a transplant donor.

This sequence joins TRBV7-9 and TRBJ1-5; D is perhaps TRBD1 (5 bases). The V and J ends lost 4 bases and 5 bases respectively, with 15 bases between them. Germline CDR1 SEHNR, CDR2 FQNEAQ (reference sequence). CDR3 size: 15 residues. This CDR3 is CASSSTLDSHQPQHF. The CDR3 DNA reads as TGTGCCAGCAGCTCAACTCTCGACAGCCATCAGCCCCAGCATTTT.

This sequence joins TRBV10-3 and TRBJ2-7, with unresolved D. Trimming cost V 3 bases and J 0 bases, with 15 bases left between them. The CDR3 has 16 amino acids. The germline V gene has CDR1 ENHRY and CDR2 SYGVKD. The CDR3 is CAISESVAASSYEQYF. In DNA form, the CDR3 reads TGTGCCATCAGTGAATCCGTGGCGGCGAGCTCCTACGAGCAGTACTTC.

The chain couples TRBV12-3 or TRBV12-4 to TRBJ2-1; 7 bases are a match to TRBD1. With V trimmed by 5 bases and J by 10 bases, 20 bases remained unmatched. The CDR3 contains 17 residues. Here the CDR3 reads CASSTRQGALPFKEQFF. As DNA, the CDR3 is TGTGCCAGCAGTACCCGACAGGGCGCCCTGCCGTTCAAAGAGCAGTTCTTC.

The rearrangement joins TRBV6-5 to TRBJ2-7, with D possibly TRBD1 on 6 matching bases. Germline V CDR1 and CDR2: MNHEY, SVGAGI. V gave up 5 bases and J gave up 2 bases, with 10 bases separating them. The CDR3 is 13 residues long. The CDR3 is CASSPDSTYEQYF. CDR3 in DNA: TGTGCCAGCAGTCCGGACAGCACCTACGAGCAGTACTTC.

J is TRBJ2-3 and V is TRBV2; D unresolved. CDR3 length: 14 amino acids. Germline CDR1 and CDR2: SNHLY and FYNNEI. V was cut by 0 bases and J by 3 bases, with 7 bases left in between. As DNA, the CDR3 is TGTGCCAGCAGTGAAGCGCCCTCGACAGATACGCAGTATTTT. Protein sequence: CASSEAPSTDTQYF. The full variable domain, rest sourced from reference TRBV2 and TRBJ2-3, is EPEVTQTPSHQVTQMGQEVILRCVPISNHLYFYWYRQILGQKVEFLVSFYNNEISEKSEIFDDQFSVERPDGSNFTLKIRSTKLEDSAMYFCASSEAPSTDTQYFGPGTRLTVL.

V and J are TRBV4-2 and TRBJ2-2; D unresolved. The germline V gene has CDR1 LGHNA and CDR2 YNFKEQ. Trimming took 0 bases from V and 7 from J, leaving 9 bases between them. This CDR3 has 14 residues. The DNA for the CDR3 is TGTGCCAGCAGCCAAGAATTCGACAACGGGGAGCTGTTTTTT. Protein sequence: CASSQEFDNGELFF.

This clonotype was seen more than once but under ten times. The gene calls are TRBV2 and TRBJ1-5; unclear D gene. V was trimmed by 10 bases and J by 3 bases, leaving 10 bases between them. CDR1 and CDR2 from the germline V gene are SNHLY and FYNNEI. The CDR3 extends over 12 amino acids. The CDR3 DNA is TGTGCCAACGGAGGGCCCAATCAGCCCCAGCATTTT. Protein sequence: CANGGPNQPQHF.

This clonotype was counted a few times. The CDR3, as DNA: TGTGCCAGCAATACCTGGATAAACAGCACAGATACGCAGTATTTT. Translating it yields CASNTWINSTDTQYF. The chain employs TRBV28 and TRBJ2-3; D not certain. Germline V gene data show CDR1 as MDHEN and CDR2 as SYDVKM. Trimming removed 7 bases at V and 0 bases at J, with 14 bases between. This CDR3 has 15 residues.

This clonotype was observed a few times. V and J are TRBV13 and TRBJ2-4; 9 bases map to TRBD1. The germline V gene encodes CDR1 PRHDT and CDR2 FYEKMQ (reference sequence). The V and J ends lost 5 bases and 5 bases, in that order; junction bases with no gene match: 13. The CDR3 extends over 17 amino acids. The CDR3: CASSPHPGTGYENIQYF. CDR3 nucleotide sequence: TGTGCCAGCAGCCCCCACCCCGGGACAGGGTACGAAAACATTCAGTACTTC. Drawing the rest from reference TRBV13 and TRBJ2-4, the complete variable domain is AAGVIQSPRHLIKEKRETATLKCYPIPRHDTVYWYQQGPGQDPQFLISFYEKMQSDKGSIPDRFSAQQFSDYHSELNMSSLELGDSALYFCASSPHPGTGYENIQYFGAGTRLSVL.

The chain uses TRBV12-3 or TRBV12-4 and TRBJ1-4; perhaps TRBD1 as D (6 bases). V was trimmed by 6 bases and J by 4 bases, leaving 12 bases between them. The length of the CDR3 is 14 residues. CDR3: CASSQTGFNEKLFF. The CDR3, as DNA: TGTGCCAGCAGCCAGACAGGATTTAATGAAAAACTGTTTTTT.

The gene calls are TRBV6-6 and TRBJ2-1, with D perhaps TRBD2 (6 bases). This CDR3 spans 19 amino acids. Trimming removed 2 bases from V and 3 bases from J, with 23 bases in between. Germline V gene sequence: CDR1 MNHNY, CDR2 SVGAGI (reference sequence). CDR3: CASSYIGSGNYQLYNEQFF. The CDR3 region has the DNA TGTGCCAGCAGTTACATTGGTAGCGGAAATTACCAACTCTACAATGAGCAGTTCTTC.

Worth noting for this clonotype: The limits of the CDR3 on the DNA are not certain, so only TCRdb's listed CDR3 is given. This rearrangement joins TRBV27 to TRBJ1-2; the table calls TRBD1, which could not be checked here. Termini included, the CDR3 measures 16 amino acids. From germline, CDR1 is MNHEY and CDR2 SMNVEV (reference sequence). This CDR3 is CASSPWGQGIASGCTF.

The rearrangement joins TRBV6-5 to TRBJ1-1; D might be TRBD1 (5 bases). V was pared by 1 base and J by 3 bases, with 21 bases between. The V gene's germline CDR1 is MNHEY and CDR2 SVGAGI. The CDR3 spans 18 residues. CDR3 DNA: TGTGCCAGCAGTTACTTCTCTGGAGGGGTAGTCCCGGACACTGAAGCTTTCTTT. Its translation is CASSYFSGGVVPDTEAFF.

This clonotype was seen a handful of times. The chain is built from TRBV24-1 and TRBJ2-2; 8 bases agree with TRBD1. V dropped 4 bases and J dropped 1; count of bases not matched to a gene: 4. The CDR3 has 16 residues. Germline V gene sequence: CDR1 KGHDR, CDR2 SFDVKD. The CDR3 is CATSEVGQGNTGELFF. The DNA of the CDR3 is TGTGCCACCAGTGAAGTCGGACAGGGGAACACCGGGGAGCTGTTTTTT.

In this sample, this clonotype turned up many times. The rearrangement uses TRBV28 and TRBJ1-4, with TRBD1 as a possible D gene (6 bases). Germline V gene sequence: CDR1 MDHEN, CDR2 SYDVKM. V lost 6 bases and J 0 bases, leaving 14 bases between the germline ends. This CDR3 comprises 16 residues. Here the CDR3 DNA reads TGTGCCAGCAGCCTACAGGGTTATGCAACTAATGAAAAACTGTTTTTT. Translating it yields CASSLQGYATNEKLFF.

This clonotype was found a few times. V is TRBV28 and J is TRBJ1-5; no definite D call. CDR3 length: 16 amino acids. V was cut by 4 bases and J by 2 bases, with 15 bases left in between. Germline V gene data show CDR1 as MDHEN and CDR2 as SYDVKM. The DNA of the CDR3 is TGTGCCAGCAGTTCGTATATCCCCGGGGGCAATCAGCCCCAGCATTTT. Encoded protein: CASSSYIPGGNQPQHF.

This clonotype occurred a few times. The V gene is TRBV10-3, the J gene TRBJ2-1; TRBD2 aligns across 12 bases. This CDR3 has 16 residues. Losses at the gene ends were 3 bases for V and 6 bases for J; bases not matched to a gene: 6. Per the germline V gene, CDR1 is ENHRY and CDR2 is SYGVKD. Here the CDR3 reads CAISDPTSGRSNEQFF. The CDR3 nucleotides read TGTGCCATCAGTGATCCGACTAGCGGGAGAAGCAATGAGCAGTTCTTC.

V and J are TRBV30 and TRBJ1-2; D is undetermined. Between the trimmed V and J ends, which lost 4 bases and 6 bases, there was a span of 9 bases. The length of the CDR3 is 11 residues. CDR1 is GTSNPN, CDR2 SVGIG, per germline (reference sequence). CDR3 amino acids: CAWTPGDGYTF. The CDR3 coding sequence is TGTGCCTGGACTCCTGGGGATGGCTACACCTTC.

V is TRBV6-1 and J is TRBJ1-3; D is undetermined. V lost 3 bases and J 4 bases, leaving 7 bases between the germline ends. CDR1 and CDR2 from the germline V gene are MNHNS and SASEGT. The CDR3 is 13 amino acids. CDR3 nucleotide sequence: TGTGCCAGCAGTGATGGGCAGGGAAACACCATATATTTT. Translation gives CASSDGQGNTIYF.

This clonotype was seen only a few times. The CDR3 DNA sequence: TGCAGTGCTAGGACCAGCCTCAATCAGCCCCAGCATTTT. Encoded protein: CSARTSLNQPQHF. The chain joins TRBV20-1 to TRBJ1-5; D unresolved. Germline CDR1 and CDR2: DFQATT and SNEGSKA (reference sequence). The CDR3 spans 13 residues. Trimming took off 3 bases at V and 3 bases at J, with 9 bases between the two ends.

This chain connects TRBV28 to TRBJ2-5; 7 nucleotides align to TRBD2. V dropped 3 bases and J dropped 3; count of bases not matched to a gene: 4. The CDR3 has 14 amino acids. Germline V gives CDR1 MDHEN, CDR2 SYDVKM. The CDR3 DNA is TGTGCCAGCAGTTTCATCGCGGGAGAAGAGACCCAGTACTTC. This sequence encodes CASSFIAGEETQYF.